These T cell receptor beta chains were read from a single sample in a study of T cell responses to AZD1222 COVID-19 vaccine. Data came from immunoSEQ multiplex PCR; TCRdb stores just in-frame clones and leaves some out. The sample records tens of thousands of clones, about 90% being singletons. Sequencing used peripheral blood, obtained 28 days after the second AZD1222 dose. The receptors were gathered from an adult who received the AZD1222 COVID-19 vaccine. CDR3s include the opening cysteine and the closing phenylalanine or tryptophan. Each record gives: D gene, J gene, clone size, CDR3 length, V gene, CDR3 protein, CDR3 DNA. The D gene is left open where the match is weak. Clone size is stated in some rows and not others, as once, few, many or a class when expanded.

d_call: NA
j_call: TRBJ1-6
clone_size: few
cdr3_length: 16
v_call: TRBV27
cdr3_aa: CASSLWRETGNSPLHF
cdr3_nt: TGTGCCAGCAGTTTATGGCGGGAGACAGGCAATTCACCCCTCCACTTT

d_call: NA
j_call: TRBJ1-5
clone_size: NA
cdr3_length: 14
v_call: TRBV30
cdr3_aa: CAWSWAGSNQPQHF
cdr3_nt: TGTGCCTGGAGTTGGGCGGGAAGCAATCAGCCCCAGCATTTT

d_call: NA
j_call: TRBJ2-1
clone_size: NA
cdr3_length: 18
v_call: TRBV5-1
cdr3_aa: CASSLAGSRGARHNEQFF
cdr3_nt: TGCGCCAGCAGCTTGGCCGGTAGTCGGGGGGCAAGGCACAATGAGCAGTTCTTC

d_call: NA
j_call: TRBJ2-3
clone_size: NA
cdr3_length: 15
v_call: TRBV28
cdr3_aa: CASSFFAGFTDTQYF
cdr3_nt: TGTGCCAGCAGTTTTTTCGCAGGGTTCACAGATACGCAGTATTTT

d_call: TRBD2
j_call: TRBJ2-1
clone_size: NA
cdr3_length: 17
v_call: TRBV10-3
cdr3_aa: CAISGGLAGGTYNEQFF
cdr3_nt: TGTGCCATCAGTGGAGGACTAGCGGGGGGGACCTACAATGAGCAGTTCTTC

d_call: NA
j_call: TRBJ2-7
clone_size: NA
cdr3_length: 13
v_call: TRBV3-1/TRBV3-2
cdr3_aa: CASSKGGTYEQYF
cdr3_nt: TGTGCCAGCAGCAAGGGGGGTACCTACGAGCAGTACTTC

d_call: TRBD1
j_call: TRBJ2-5
clone_size: NA
cdr3_length: 16
v_call: TRBV11-1
cdr3_aa: CASSRRTGPGQETQYF
cdr3_nt: TGTGCCAGCAGCCGGAGGACAGGGCCCGGCCAAGAGACCCAGTACTTC

d_call: NA
j_call: TRBJ1-3
clone_size: NA
cdr3_length: 13
v_call: TRBV30
cdr3_aa: CAWSWGSGNTIYF
cdr3_nt: TGTGCCTGGAGTTGGGGCTCTGGAAACACCATATATTTT

d_call: NA
j_call: TRBJ2-3
clone_size: NA
cdr3_length: 11
v_call: TRBV20-1
cdr3_aa: CSALNPDTQYF
cdr3_nt: TGCAGTGCTCTAAACCCCGATACGCAGTATTTT

d_call: NA
j_call: TRBJ1-4
clone_size: NA
cdr3_length: 12
v_call: TRBV11-2
cdr3_aa: CASRGFSEKLFF
cdr3_nt: TGTGCCTCAAGAGGGTTTTCTGAAAAACTGTTTTTT

d_call: NA
j_call: TRBJ1-5
clone_size: NA
cdr3_length: 13
v_call: TRBV2
cdr3_aa: CASSVGYNQPQHF
cdr3_nt: TGTGCCAGCAGTGTTGGGTACAATCAGCCCCAGCATTTT

d_call: TRBD1
j_call: TRBJ2-2
clone_size: NA
cdr3_length: 15
v_call: TRBV2
cdr3_aa: CASRRDSTNTGELFF
cdr3_nt: TGTGCCAGCAGGAGGGACAGCACGAACACCGGGGAGCTGTTTTTT

d_call: NA
j_call: TRBJ1-3
clone_size: NA
cdr3_length: 12
v_call: TRBV6-5
cdr3_aa: CASSISGNTIYF
cdr3_nt: TGTGCCAGCAGTATATCTGGAAACACCATATATTTT

d_call: NA
j_call: TRBJ1-5
clone_size: NA
cdr3_length: 14
v_call: TRBV19
cdr3_aa: CASSMTVSNQPQHF
cdr3_nt: TGTGCCAGTAGTATGACAGTAAGCAATCAGCCCCAGCATTTT

d_call: NA
j_call: TRBJ2-6
clone_size: NA
cdr3_length: 15
v_call: TRBV27
cdr3_aa: CASSLMGAGANVLTF
cdr3_nt: TGTGCCAGCAGTTTAATGGGGGCTGGGGCCAACGTCCTGACTTTC

d_call: NA
j_call: TRBJ2-7
clone_size: NA
cdr3_length: 14
v_call: TRBV7-8
cdr3_aa: CASSLEPSSYEQYF
cdr3_nt: TGTGCCAGCAGCTTAGAGCCATCCTCCTACGAGCAGTACTTC

d_call: NA
j_call: TRBJ1-4
clone_size: NA
cdr3_length: 15
v_call: TRBV3-1/TRBV3-2
cdr3_aa: CASSPRRTTNEKLFF
cdr3_nt: TGTGCCAGCAGCCCCCGACGGACTACTAATGAAAAACTGTTTTTT

d_call: TRBD2
j_call: TRBJ2-2
clone_size: NA
cdr3_length: 17
v_call: TRBV27
cdr3_aa: CASSFASGGVNTGELFF
cdr3_nt: TGTGCCAGCAGTTTTGCTAGCGGGGGGGTGAACACCGGGGAGCTGTTTTTT

d_call: TRBD1
j_call: TRBJ1-2
clone_size: NA
cdr3_length: 13
v_call: TRBV7-9
cdr3_aa: CASSQSGTGGYTF
cdr3_nt: TGTGCCAGCAGCCAATCCGGGACAGGGGGCTACACCTTC

d_call: NA
j_call: TRBJ1-2
clone_size: once
cdr3_length: 16
v_call: TRBV3-1/TRBV3-2
cdr3_aa: CASSPNHRQDIGGYTF
cdr3_nt: TGTGCCAGCAGCCCCAACCACCGACAGGATATTGGTGGCTACACCTTC

d_call: NA
j_call: TRBJ2-3
clone_size: NA
cdr3_length: 14
v_call: TRBV5-1
cdr3_aa: CASSSSPGLDTQYF
cdr3_nt: TGCGCCAGCAGCTCCTCCCCGGGACTAGATACGCAGTATTTT

d_call: NA
j_call: TRBJ2-4
clone_size: few
cdr3_length: 16
v_call: TRBV7-2
cdr3_aa: CASSPEGGLAKNIQYF
cdr3_nt: TGTGCCAGCAGCCCCGAAGGTGGGTTAGCCAAAAACATTCAGTACTTC

d_call: NA
j_call: TRBJ2-5
clone_size: NA
cdr3_length: 15
v_call: TRBV7-6
cdr3_aa: CASSFGDRGAETQYF
cdr3_nt: TGTGCCAGCAGCTTCGGAGATCGCGGGGCGGAGACCCAGTACTTC

d_call: TRBD1
j_call: TRBJ1-6
clone_size: NA
cdr3_length: 13
v_call: TRBV19
cdr3_aa: CASSMGQNSPLHF
cdr3_nt: TGTGCCAGTAGTATGGGACAGAATTCACCCCTCCACTTT

d_call: NA
j_call: TRBJ1-2
clone_size: NA
cdr3_length: 14
v_call: TRBV30
cdr3_aa: CAWSVLNSNYGYTF
cdr3_nt: TGTGCCTGGAGTGTACTCAACTCTAACTATGGCTACACCTTC

d_call: TRBD2
j_call: TRBJ2-3
clone_size: NA
cdr3_length: 16
v_call: TRBV5-5
cdr3_aa: CASSPGTSGGRDTQYF
cdr3_nt: TGTGCCAGCAGCCCCGGCACGAGCGGGGGGCGGGATACGCAGTATTTT

d_call: NA
j_call: TRBJ1-2
clone_size: NA
cdr3_length: 12
v_call: TRBV10-3
cdr3_aa: CAISESGYGYTF
cdr3_nt: TGTGCCATCAGTGAGTCGGGCTATGGCTACACCTTC

d_call: NA
j_call: TRBJ1-2
clone_size: NA
cdr3_length: 15
v_call: TRBV7-6
cdr3_aa: CASSLSPAGDDGYTF
cdr3_nt: TGTGCCAGCAGCCTATCCCCGGCAGGGGATGATGGCTACACCTTC

d_call: TRBD1
j_call: TRBJ1-2
clone_size: NA
cdr3_length: 12
v_call: TRBV29-1
cdr3_aa: CSVGKGADGYTF
cdr3_nt: TGCAGCGTTGGAAAGGGGGCGGATGGCTACACCTTC

d_call: NA
j_call: TRBJ2-3
clone_size: NA
cdr3_length: 12
v_call: TRBV30
cdr3_aa: CAWSEGRHTQYF
cdr3_nt: TGTGCCTGGAGTGAGGGACGCCATACGCAGTATTTT

d_call: TRBD2
j_call: TRBJ2-2
clone_size: NA
cdr3_length: 17
v_call: TRBV27
cdr3_aa: CASSPTSGGAQTGELFF
cdr3_nt: TGTGCCAGCAGTCCAACTAGCGGGGGGGCCCAGACCGGGGAGCTGTTTTTT

d_call: NA
j_call: TRBJ2-7
clone_size: NA
cdr3_length: 13
v_call: TRBV15
cdr3_aa: CATSRGPGSEQYF
cdr3_nt: TGTGCCACCAGCAGAGGACCTGGCAGCGAGCAGTACTTC

d_call: TRBD1
j_call: TRBJ1-5
clone_size: NA
cdr3_length: 12
v_call: TRBV12-3/TRBV12-4
cdr3_aa: CASGPKDRAQHF
cdr3_nt: TGTGCCAGCGGTCCAAAGGACAGGGCCCAGCATTTT

d_call: TRBD2
j_call: TRBJ2-3
clone_size: NA
cdr3_length: 17
v_call: TRBV3-1/TRBV3-2
cdr3_aa: CASSHLTTSGYTDTQYF
cdr3_nt: TGTGCCAGCAGCCATCTTACGACTAGCGGGTACACAGATACGCAGTATTTT

d_call: NA
j_call: TRBJ2-7
clone_size: NA
cdr3_length: 12
v_call: TRBV12-3/TRBV12-4
cdr3_aa: CASSLKVQEQYF
cdr3_nt: TGTGCCAGCAGTTTGAAAGTGCAAGAGCAGTACTTC

d_call: NA
j_call: TRBJ1-1
clone_size: NA
cdr3_length: 16
v_call: TRBV28
cdr3_aa: CASSYPVGGGGTEAFF
cdr3_nt: TGTGCCAGCAGTTACCCCGTCGGGGGCGGGGGAACTGAAGCTTTCTTT

d_call: TRBD1
j_call: TRBJ1-5
clone_size: NA
cdr3_length: 14
v_call: TRBV29-1
cdr3_aa: CSVIVQGANQPQHF
cdr3_nt: TGCAGCGTTATCGTACAGGGGGCAAATCAGCCCCAGCATTTT

d_call: NA
j_call: TRBJ1-6
clone_size: NA
cdr3_length: 14
v_call: TRBV5-1
cdr3_aa: CASSADGGDSPLHF
cdr3_nt: TGCGCCAGCAGCGCCGACGGAGGGGATTCACCCCTCCACTTT

d_call: NA
j_call: TRBJ1-2
clone_size: NA
cdr3_length: 13
v_call: TRBV2
cdr3_aa: CASSEGGYYGYTF
cdr3_nt: TGTGCCAGCAGTGAGGGCGGGTACTATGGCTACACCTTC

d_call: NA
j_call: TRBJ2-3
clone_size: NA
cdr3_length: 15
v_call: TRBV30
cdr3_aa: CAWSVRAASTDTQYF
cdr3_nt: TGTGCCTGGAGTGTACGGGCGGCTAGCACAGATACGCAGTATTTT

d_call: TRBD1
j_call: TRBJ1-1
clone_size: NA
cdr3_length: 15
v_call: TRBV29-1
cdr3_aa: CSVEAQGAWNTEAFF
cdr3_nt: TGCAGCGTTGAAGCACAGGGGGCTTGGAACACTGAAGCTTTCTTT

d_call: TRBD1
j_call: TRBJ2-3
clone_size: NA
cdr3_length: 16
v_call: TRBV5-1
cdr3_aa: CASSPGTGVSTDTQYF
cdr3_nt: TGCGCCAGCAGCCCGGGCACAGGGGTTAGCACAGATACGCAGTATTTT

d_call: NA
j_call: TRBJ2-7
clone_size: NA
cdr3_length: 12
v_call: TRBV5-6
cdr3_aa: CASSSSSYEQYF
cdr3_nt: TGTGCCAGCAGCTCCAGCTCCTACGAGCAGTACTTC

d_call: NA
j_call: TRBJ1-1
clone_size: NA
cdr3_length: 13
v_call: TRBV14
cdr3_aa: CASSQVRNTEAFF
cdr3_nt: TGTGCCAGCAGCCAAGTGAGGAACACTGAAGCTTTCTTT

d_call: NA
j_call: TRBJ2-7
clone_size: NA
cdr3_length: 13
v_call: TRBV27
cdr3_aa: CASSRPNSYEQYF
cdr3_nt: TGTGCCAGCAGTCGTCCAAACTCCTACGAGCAGTACTTC

d_call: TRBD1
j_call: TRBJ1-5
clone_size: NA
cdr3_length: 15
v_call: TRBV15
cdr3_aa: CATSSTGTENQPQHF
cdr3_nt: TGTGCCACCAGCAGTACCGGGACAGAGAATCAGCCCCAGCATTTT